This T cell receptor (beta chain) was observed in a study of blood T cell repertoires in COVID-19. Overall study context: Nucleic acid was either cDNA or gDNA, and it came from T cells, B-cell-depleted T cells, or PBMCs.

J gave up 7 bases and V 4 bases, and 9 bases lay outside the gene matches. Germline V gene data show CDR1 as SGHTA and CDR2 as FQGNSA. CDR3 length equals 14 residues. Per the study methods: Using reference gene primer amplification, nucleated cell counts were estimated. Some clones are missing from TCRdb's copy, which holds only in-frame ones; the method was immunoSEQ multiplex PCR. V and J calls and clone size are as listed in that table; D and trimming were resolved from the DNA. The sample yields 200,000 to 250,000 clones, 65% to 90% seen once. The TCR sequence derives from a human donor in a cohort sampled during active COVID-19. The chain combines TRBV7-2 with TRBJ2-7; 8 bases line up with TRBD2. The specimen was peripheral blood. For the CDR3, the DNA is TGTGCCAGCAGCTCCTCTCACGGGAGGGTGGAGCAGTACTTC. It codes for CASSSSHGRVEQYF.